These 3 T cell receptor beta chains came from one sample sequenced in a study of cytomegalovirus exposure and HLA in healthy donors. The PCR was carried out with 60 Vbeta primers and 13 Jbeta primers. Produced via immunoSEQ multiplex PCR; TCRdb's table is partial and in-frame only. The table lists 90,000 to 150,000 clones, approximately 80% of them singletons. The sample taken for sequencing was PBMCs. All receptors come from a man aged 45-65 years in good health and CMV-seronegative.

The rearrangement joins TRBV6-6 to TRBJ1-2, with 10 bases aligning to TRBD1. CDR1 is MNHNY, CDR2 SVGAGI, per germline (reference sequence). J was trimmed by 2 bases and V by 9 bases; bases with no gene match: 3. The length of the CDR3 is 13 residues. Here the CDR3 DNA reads TGTGCCAGTCGGACAGGGGGGAACTATGGCTACACCTTC. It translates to CASRTGGNYGYTF.

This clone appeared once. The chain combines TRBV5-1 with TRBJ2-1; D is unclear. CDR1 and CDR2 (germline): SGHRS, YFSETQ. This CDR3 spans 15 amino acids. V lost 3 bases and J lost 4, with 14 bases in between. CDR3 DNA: TGCGCCAGCAGCTCCTCTAGACTCGGGTACAATGAGCAGTTCTTC. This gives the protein CASSSSRLGYNEQFF.

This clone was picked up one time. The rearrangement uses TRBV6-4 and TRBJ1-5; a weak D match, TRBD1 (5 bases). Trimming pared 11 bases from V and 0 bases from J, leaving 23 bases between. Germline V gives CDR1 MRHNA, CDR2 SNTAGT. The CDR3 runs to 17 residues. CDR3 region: CAGGGGPVFFSNQPQHF. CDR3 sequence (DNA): TGTGCCGGGGGGGGTGGACCCGTATTCTTTAGCAATCAGCCCCAGCATTTT.